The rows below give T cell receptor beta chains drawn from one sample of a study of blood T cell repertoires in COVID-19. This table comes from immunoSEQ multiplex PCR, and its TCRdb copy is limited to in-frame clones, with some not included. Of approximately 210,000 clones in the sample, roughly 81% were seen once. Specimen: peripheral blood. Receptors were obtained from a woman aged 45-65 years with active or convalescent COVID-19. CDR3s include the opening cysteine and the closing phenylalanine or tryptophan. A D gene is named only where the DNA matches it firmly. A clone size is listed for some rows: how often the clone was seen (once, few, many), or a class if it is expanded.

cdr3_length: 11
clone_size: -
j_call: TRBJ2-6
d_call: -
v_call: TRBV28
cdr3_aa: CASSSPTVSTF
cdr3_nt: TGTGCCAGCAGTTCCCCGACAGTCTCGACTTTC

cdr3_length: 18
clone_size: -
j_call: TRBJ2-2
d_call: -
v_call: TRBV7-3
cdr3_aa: CASSLSPAGKPNTGELFF
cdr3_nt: TGTGCCAGCAGCTTGTCCCCGGCGGGAAAGCCGAACACCGGGGAGCTGTTTTTT

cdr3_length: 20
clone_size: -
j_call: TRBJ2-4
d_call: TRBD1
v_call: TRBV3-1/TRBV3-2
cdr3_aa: CASSQDAAGGAKITKNIQYF
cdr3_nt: TGTGCCAGCAGCCAAGATGCTGCAGGGGGCGCGAAAATTACCAAAAACATTCAGTACTTC

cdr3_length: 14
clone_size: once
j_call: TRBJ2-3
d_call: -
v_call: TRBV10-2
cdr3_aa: CASSRLATEDTQYF
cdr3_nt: TGCGCCAGCAGTAGGTTAGCCACGGAGGATACGCAGTATTTT

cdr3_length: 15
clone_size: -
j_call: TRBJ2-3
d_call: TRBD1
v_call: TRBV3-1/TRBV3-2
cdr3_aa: CASSQDRGRADTQYF
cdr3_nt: TGTGCCAGCAGCCAAGACAGGGGGCGAGCAGATACGCAGTATTTT

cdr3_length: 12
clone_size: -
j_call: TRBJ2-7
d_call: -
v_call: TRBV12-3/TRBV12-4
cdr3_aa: CASGSGPYEQYF
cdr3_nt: TGTGCCAGCGGTAGCGGTCCCTACGAGCAGTACTTC

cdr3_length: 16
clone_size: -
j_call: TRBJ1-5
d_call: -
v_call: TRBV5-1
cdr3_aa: CASSPLGRDSNQPQHF
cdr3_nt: TGCGCCAGCAGCCCACTCGGGAGGGATAGCAATCAGCCCCAGCATTTT

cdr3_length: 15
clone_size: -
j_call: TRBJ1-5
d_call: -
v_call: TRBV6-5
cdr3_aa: CASSYSLNSNQPQHF
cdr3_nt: TGTGCCAGCAGTTACTCTTTAAATAGCAATCAGCCCCAGCATTTT

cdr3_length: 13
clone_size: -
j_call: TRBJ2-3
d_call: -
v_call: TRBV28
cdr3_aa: CASSLPGRDTQYF
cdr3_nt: TGTGCCAGCAGTTTACCAGGGCGAGATACGCAGTATTTT

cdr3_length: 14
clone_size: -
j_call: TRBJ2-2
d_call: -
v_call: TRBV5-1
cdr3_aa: CASSPGQLTGELFF
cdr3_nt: TGCGCCAGCAGCCCAGGACAGCTGACCGGGGAGCTGTTTTTT

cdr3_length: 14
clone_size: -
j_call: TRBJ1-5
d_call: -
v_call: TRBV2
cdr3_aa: CASSDWLSNQPQHF
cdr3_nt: TGTGCCAGCAGTGACTGGCTTAGCAATCAGCCCCAGCATTTT

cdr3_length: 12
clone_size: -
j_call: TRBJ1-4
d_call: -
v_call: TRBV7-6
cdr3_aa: CASSSLNEKLFF
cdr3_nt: TGTGCCAGCAGCTCACTAAATGAAAAACTGTTTTTT

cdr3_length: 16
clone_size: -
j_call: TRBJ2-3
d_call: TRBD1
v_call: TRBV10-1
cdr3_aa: CASSLGQASSTDTQYF
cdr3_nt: TGCGCCAGCAGCCTTGGACAGGCGAGTAGCACAGATACGCAGTATTTT

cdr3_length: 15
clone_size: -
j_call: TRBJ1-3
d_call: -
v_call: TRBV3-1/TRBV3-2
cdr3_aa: CASSLVPGPGNTIYF
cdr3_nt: TGTGCCAGCAGCTTGGTCCCAGGCCCTGGAAACACCATATATTTT

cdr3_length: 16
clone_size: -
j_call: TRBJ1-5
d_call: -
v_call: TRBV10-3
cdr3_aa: CAISESARGFTQPQHF
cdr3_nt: TGTGCCATCAGTGAGTCGGCCAGGGGTTTCACTCAGCCCCAGCATTTT

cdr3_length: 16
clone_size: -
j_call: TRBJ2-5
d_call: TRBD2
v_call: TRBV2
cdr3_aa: CASSGTSGGRTETQYF
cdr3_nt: TGTGCCAGCAGTGGGACTAGCGGGGGCCGGACGGAGACCCAGTACTTC

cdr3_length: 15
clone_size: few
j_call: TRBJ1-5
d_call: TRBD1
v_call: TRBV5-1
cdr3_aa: CASSEGQGQGQPQHF
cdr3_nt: TGCGCCAGCAGCGAAGGACAGGGACAAGGTCAGCCCCAGCATTTT

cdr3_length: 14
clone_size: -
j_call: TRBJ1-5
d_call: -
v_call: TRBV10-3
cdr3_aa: CAISARGEGSPQHF
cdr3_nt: TGTGCCATCAGTGCGAGGGGGGAGGGATCGCCCCAGCATTTT

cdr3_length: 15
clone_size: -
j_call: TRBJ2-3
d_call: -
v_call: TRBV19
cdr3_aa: CASSIGTQGSDTQYF
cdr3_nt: TGTGCCAGTAGTATAGGAACTCAGGGCTCAGATACGCAGTATTTT

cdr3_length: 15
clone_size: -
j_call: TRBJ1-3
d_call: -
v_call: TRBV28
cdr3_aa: CASSSQANIGNTIYF
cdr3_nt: TGTGCCAGCAGCTCCCAGGCGAACATCGGAAACACCATATATTTT

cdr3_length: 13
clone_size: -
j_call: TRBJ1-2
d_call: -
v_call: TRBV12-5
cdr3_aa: CASGSGSYYGYTF
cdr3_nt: TGTGCTAGTGGTTCCGGGTCATACTATGGCTACACCTTC

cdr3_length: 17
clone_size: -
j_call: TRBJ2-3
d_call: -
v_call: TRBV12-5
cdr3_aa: CASVPEQGETSTDTQYF
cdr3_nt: TGTGCTAGTGTCCCCGAGCAGGGCGAAACTAGCACAGATACGCAGTATTTT

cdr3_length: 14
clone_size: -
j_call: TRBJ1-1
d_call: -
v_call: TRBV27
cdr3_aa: CASSLSQARTEAFF
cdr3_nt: TGTGCCAGCAGTTTATCTCAAGCGAGGACTGAAGCTTTCTTT

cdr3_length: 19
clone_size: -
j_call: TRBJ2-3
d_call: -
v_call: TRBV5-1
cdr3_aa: CASSWRGTGSLKGTDTQYF
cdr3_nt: TGCGCCAGCAGCTGGCGAGGTACCGGGAGCCTCAAGGGGACAGATACGCAGTATTTT

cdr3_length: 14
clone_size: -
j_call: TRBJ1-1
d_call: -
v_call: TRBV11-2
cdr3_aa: CASSSLGGNTEAFF
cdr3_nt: TGTGCCAGCAGCTCTTTGGGAGGGAACACTGAAGCTTTCTTT

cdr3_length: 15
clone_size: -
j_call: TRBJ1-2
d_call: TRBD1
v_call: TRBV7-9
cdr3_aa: CASSSVDRGQKGYTF
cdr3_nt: TGTGCCAGCAGCTCAGTGGACAGGGGGCAAAAAGGCTACACCTTC